One and the same sample provided the 2 T cell receptor beta chains below, sequenced in a study of blood T cell repertoires in COVID-19. Produced via immunoSEQ multiplex PCR; TCRdb's table is partial and in-frame only. The sample has 45,000 to 65,000 clones, roughly 84% seen once. Sequencing was carried out using peripheral blood. These TCRs come from a man aged 25-40 years with COVID-19, enrolled during active disease.

The chain uses TRBV27 and TRBJ2-4, with D possibly TRBD1 on 5 matching bases. V was trimmed by 6 bases and J by 7 bases, leaving 16 bases between them. CDR3 length equals 14 residues. CDR1 MNHEY and CDR2 SMNVEV come from the germline V gene (reference sequence). CDR3 coding DNA: TGTGCCAGCAGCCCAGGGTCGGTCGGTAACATTCAGTACTTC. It encodes CASSPGSVGNIQYF.

This clone was seen only once. The chain is built from TRBV19 and TRBJ2-6; D possibly corresponds to TRBD1 (5 bases). V shed 7 bases and J shed 0 bases, with 19 bases lying between them. This CDR3 is 18 amino acids long. The V gene's germline CDR1 is LNHDA and CDR2 SQIVND (reference sequence). The CDR3 here is CASTSITTTASGANVLTF. CDR3 sequence (DNA): TGTGCCAGTACCAGTATCACGACGACAGCCTCTGGGGCCAACGTCCTGACTTTC.